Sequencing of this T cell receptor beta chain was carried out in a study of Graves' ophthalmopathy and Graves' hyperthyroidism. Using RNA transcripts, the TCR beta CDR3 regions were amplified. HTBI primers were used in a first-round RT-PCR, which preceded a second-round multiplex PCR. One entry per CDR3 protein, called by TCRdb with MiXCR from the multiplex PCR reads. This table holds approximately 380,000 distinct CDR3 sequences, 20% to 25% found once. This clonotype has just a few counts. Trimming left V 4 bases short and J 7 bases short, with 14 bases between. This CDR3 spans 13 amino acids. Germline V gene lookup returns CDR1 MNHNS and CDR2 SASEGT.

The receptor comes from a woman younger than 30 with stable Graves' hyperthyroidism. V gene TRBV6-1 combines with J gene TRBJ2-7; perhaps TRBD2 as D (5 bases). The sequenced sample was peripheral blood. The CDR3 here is CASSGRPEGEQYF. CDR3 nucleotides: TGTGCCAGCAGTGGACGGCCCGAGGGAGAGCAGTACTTC.